This is a list of T cell receptor beta chains from one sample in a study of T-cell reconstitution after alpha-beta-depleted transplantation in children. TCRdb reprocessed the PCR reads with MiXCR, giving one entry per CDR3 protein. The profile shows 200,000 to 300,000 distinct CDR3 sequences, about 24% of them singletons. The starting material was PBMCs, mostly from graft donor cells, obtained 360 days after TCRalphabeta/CD19-depleted stem cell transplant. These receptors were collected from a female patient between 2 and 15 years old who had a stem cell transplant for congenital amegakaryocytic thrombocytopenia, so the T cells may come from the graft donor. Both conserved end residues are part of each CDR3. The D gene is left open where the match is weak. Some rows mark clone size as missing; the rest say once, few, many or name a class of expanded clone.

J: TRBJ2-7
V: TRBV7-8
size: few
D: -
DNA: TGTGCCAGCAGCCCGGTCGTGGCAGCCTACGAGCAGTACTTC
CDR3: CASSPVVAAYEQYF

J: TRBJ2-7
V: TRBV7-9
size: -
D: -
DNA: TGTGCCAGCAGCTCGGACTCAGGGGTCCGGGAGCAGTACTTC
CDR3: CASSSDSGVREQYF

J: TRBJ2-3
V: TRBV20-1
size: few
D: -
DNA: TGCAGTGCCCATACCGGGACACCTAGCACAGATACGCAGTATTTT
CDR3: CSAHTGTPSTDTQYF

J: TRBJ2-7
V: TRBV7-8
size: -
D: TRBD1
DNA: TGTGCCAGCAGCGCCTACGGGACAGGGGTCTACGAGCAGTACTTC
CDR3: CASSAYGTGVYEQYF

J: TRBJ2-1
V: TRBV9
size: few
D: -
DNA: TGTGCCAGCAGCGTAGACAGGGGACTATACAATGAGCAGTTCTTC
CDR3: CASSVDRGLYNEQFF

J: TRBJ1-1
V: TRBV29-1
size: few
D: TRBD1
DNA: TGCAGCGTTGTGCAGGGGGGGAACACTGAAGCTTTCTTT
CDR3: CSVVQGGNTEAFF

J: TRBJ1-1
V: TRBV18
size: few
D: -
DNA: TGTGCCAGCTCATCGAACAGGGATACTGAAGCTTTCTTT
CDR3: CASSSNRDTEAFF

J: TRBJ2-7
V: TRBV2
size: few
D: -
DNA: TGTGCCAGCAGTTTCTACGAGCAGTACTTC
CDR3: CASSFYEQYF

J: TRBJ2-1
V: TRBV15
size: few
D: TRBD2
DNA: TGTGCCACCAGCAGAGGACGGGAGGGCTACAATGAGCAGTTCTTC
CDR3: CATSRGREGYNEQFF

J: TRBJ1-3
V: TRBV10-3
size: few
D: TRBD1
DNA: TGTGCCATCAGGGGACAGCCTAGCTCTGGAAACACCATATATTTT
CDR3: CAIRGQPSSGNTIYF

J: TRBJ1-1
V: TRBV11-2
size: few
D: -
DNA: TGTGCCAGCAGCTTAGGACAGTACACTGAAGCTTTCTTT
CDR3: CASSLGQYTEAFF

J: TRBJ1-6
V: TRBV12-3/TRBV12-4
size: few
D: -
DNA: TGTGCCAGCAGTCTCGCGGTGGCGGGGGGACCCTATAATTCACCCCTCCACTTT
CDR3: CASSLAVAGGPYNSPLHF

J: TRBJ2-7
V: TRBV6-2/TRBV6-3
size: -
D: TRBD2
DNA: TGTGCCAGCAGTTACCGACTAGCGGGGGACCTCTACGAGCAGTACTTC
CDR3: CASSYRLAGDLYEQYF

J: TRBJ2-4
V: TRBV6-2/TRBV6-3
size: -
D: TRBD1
DNA: TGTGCCAGCAGACTGCGGTCGGGACAGGGGGCCCCGGTAGCCAAAAACATTCAGTACTTC
CDR3: CASRLRSGQGAPVAKNIQYF

J: TRBJ1-1
V: TRBV7-2
size: -
D: -
DNA: TGTGCCAGCAGCCCCCTGGGACCAGCCTCCCCCGAAGCTTTCTTT
CDR3: CASSPLGPASPEAFF

J: TRBJ2-2
V: TRBV4-3
size: few
D: -
DNA: TGCGCCAGCAGCCAAGCCAGGGTGTACACCGGGGAGCTGTTTTTT
CDR3: CASSQARVYTGELFF

J: TRBJ1-3
V: TRBV29-1
size: -
D: -
DNA: TGCAGCGTCACACAGGTCTCTGGAAACACCATATATTTT
CDR3: CSVTQVSGNTIYF

J: TRBJ2-2
V: TRBV5-1
size: -
D: -
DNA: TGCGCCAGCAGCTTGTTGGGCGTTAACACCGGGGAGCTGTTTTTT
CDR3: CASSLLGVNTGELFF

J: TRBJ2-1
V: TRBV7-9
size: -
D: -
DNA: TGTGCCAGCGCGGACTCAAGCTCCTACAATGAGCAGTTCTTC
CDR3: CASADSSSYNEQFF

J: TRBJ2-1
V: TRBV12-3/TRBV12-4
size: few
D: -
DNA: TGTGCCAGCAGCCAAAGGGGGACGGGCAATGAGCAGTTCTTC
CDR3: CASSQRGTGNEQFF

J: TRBJ2-2
V: TRBV24-1
size: few
D: -
DNA: TGTGCCACCCAGAGGGTGTTGGCCGGGGAGCTGTTTTTT
CDR3: CATQRVLAGELFF

J: TRBJ1-1
V: TRBV27
size: -
D: -
DNA: TGTGCCAGCAGTTTAGCAGACGGGAACACTGAAGCTTTCTTT
CDR3: CASSLADGNTEAFF

J: TRBJ2-5
V: TRBV24-1
size: few
D: -
DNA: TGTGCCACCAGTGAAAAACCCGGAAAAGGGGGTAGCGATTGGGAGACCCAGTACTTC
CDR3: CATSEKPGKGGSDWETQYF

J: TRBJ1-4
V: TRBV6-5
size: once
D: TRBD1
DNA: TGTGCCAGCAGTTACAGGGCAGGGGGCCGAGATAATGAAAAACTGTTTTTT
CDR3: CASSYRAGGRDNEKLFF

J: TRBJ1-5
V: TRBV20-1
size: -
D: -
DNA: TGCAGTGCTAGAGATTGGAGGGCCGGCAATCAGCCCCAGCATTTT
CDR3: CSARDWRAGNQPQHF

J: TRBJ1-4
V: TRBV5-6
size: -
D: -
DNA: TGTGCCAGCAGCACGACAGAAAATGAAAAACTGTTTTTT
CDR3: CASSTTENEKLFF

J: TRBJ2-2
V: TRBV20-1
size: -
D: TRBD1
DNA: TGCAGTGCTGACAGGGGTGGCGGGGAGCTGTTTTTT
CDR3: CSADRGGGELFF